The next 32 T cell receptor beta chains were all read from a single sample in a study of cytomegalovirus exposure and HLA in healthy donors. PCR used 60 Vbeta primers and 13 Jbeta primers. Repertoires were generated with immunoSEQ multiplex PCR, while TCRdb's copy carries only in-frame clones and drops some. The top ten hold over 0.2% of the sample, which has more than 150,000 clones, about 90% seen once. The sample taken for sequencing was PBMCs. The source of these receptors is a girl less than two years old in good health and CMV-seronegative.

This chain uses TRBV5-4 with TRBJ2-7; 14 positions agree with TRBD2. With V trimmed by 0 bases and J by 2 bases, 4 bases remained unmatched. From germline, CDR1 is SGHNT and CDR2 YYREEE (reference sequence). The CDR3 extends over 17 amino acids. CDR3 region: CASSLGGLAGGPYEQYF. DNA of the CDR3: TGTGCCAGCAGCTTGGGAGGACTAGCGGGAGGTCCCTACGAGCAGTACTTC.

With respect to this clone: One end of the junction varies from germline; a read error may be responsible. V gene TRBV7-9 combines with J gene TRBJ2-7; 8 bases align to TRBD1. The CDR3 contains 14 residues. The germline CDR1 and CDR2 sequences are SEHNR and FQNEAQ (reference sequence). CDR3 in DNA: TGTTCCAGCAGCTTCAGGGGGCGTAGCTACGAGCAGTACTTC. Translating it yields CSSSFRGRSYEQYF.

This clone occurred once. The chain links TRBV5-4 to TRBJ2-5; 7 positions agree with TRBD1. CDR3 length: 16 residues. Germline assignment: CDR1 SGHNT and CDR2 YYREEE (reference sequence). V was clipped by 4 bases and J by 0 bases; unmatched bases: 9. CDR3 sequence (DNA): TGTGCCAGCAGCCCCGGACAGGACTGGTACCAAGAGACCCAGTACTTC. Translation: CASSPGQDWYQETQYF. The full variable domain, with the rest looked up from reference TRBV5-4 and TRBJ2-5, is ETGVTQSPTHLIKTRGQQVTLRCSSQSGHNTVSWYQQALGQGPQFIFQYYREEENGRGNFPPRFSGLQFPNYSSELNVNALELDDSALYLCASSPGQDWYQETQYFGPGTRLLVL.

The table lists this clone with a count of one. The CDR3 loop reads CASTLAGTNNQPQHF. The CDR3 DNA reads TGTGCCAGCACCCTGGCCGGGACAAATAATCAGCCCCAGCATTTT. The chain uses TRBV28 and TRBJ1-5; the D gene is possibly TRBD1 (6 bases). Trimming removed 7 bases at V and 4 bases at J, with 17 bases between. This CDR3 region has 15 residues. Germline-derived CDR1 and CDR2 are MDHEN and SYDVKM.

V and J are TRBV27 and TRBJ1-4; D is undetermined. The CDR3 extends over 10 amino acids. Germline CDR1 reads MNHEY; CDR2 reads SMNVEV (reference sequence). The CDR3 sequence: CARKHEKLFF. The CDR3 region has the DNA TGTGCTAGAAAGCACGAAAAACTGTTTTTT.

CDR3: CASSWTSGRSEQYF. The CDR3 coding sequence is TGTGCCAGCAGCTGGACTAGCGGGAGGAGTGAGCAGTACTTC. The chain carries TRBV7-8 and TRBJ2-7, with 14 bases that match TRBD2. CDR1 and CDR2 (germline): SGHVS, FQNEAQ. V trimming: 4 bases; J trimming: 7 bases; junction bases outside the gene matches: 3. This CDR3 comprises 14 residues.

In DNA form, the CDR3 reads TGTGCCAGCAGCTTGGGGACTAGCCTTATAGATGAGCAGTTCTTC. This codes for CASSLGTSLIDEQFF. The rearrangement joins TRBV7-9 to TRBJ2-1; 9 positions agree with TRBD2. Trimming cost V 3 bases and J 8 bases; bases outside gene matches: 8. The germline V gene encodes CDR1 SEHNR and CDR2 FQNEAQ (reference sequence). CDR3 length: 15 amino acids. The variable domain in full, completed from reference TRBV7-9 and TRBJ2-1, reads DTGVSQNPRHKITKRGQNVTFRCDPISEHNRLYWYRQTLGQGPEFLTYFQNEAQLEKSRLLSDRFSAERPKGSFSTLEIQRTEQGDSAMYLCASSLGTSLIDEQFFGPGTRLTVL.

V usage is TRBV5-4 and J usage is TRBJ2-1, with 11 nucleotides matching TRBD2. The CDR3 contains 16 residues. Trimming cost V 7 bases and J 6 bases; bases outside gene matches: 12. Germline lookup yields CDR1 SGHNT and CDR2 YYREEE (reference sequence). CDR3 sequence (DNA): TGTGCCAGCGAAGCAGAAGTAGCGGGAGGGACCAATGAGCAGTTCTTC. The encoded protein is CASEAEVAGGTNEQFF.

The table lists this clone with a few counts. This sequence joins TRBV6-5 and TRBJ1-2, with 9 bases lining up with TRBD1. The CDR3 is 14 residues long. Trimming removed 0 bases from V and 10 bases from J; junction bases left unmatched: 6. Germline CDR1 is MNHEY and CDR2 is SVGAGI. The CDR3 DNA follows: TGTGCCAGCAGTTACTCAGGGACAGGGTTTCCCTACACCTTC. Translating gives CASSYSGTGFPYTF.

The chain links TRBV27 to TRBJ1-1; 8 bases are shared with TRBD1. The CDR3 totals 16 residues. J lost 0 bases, V lost 5 bases, and 8 bases had no gene match. Germline V CDR1 and CDR2: MNHEY, SMNVEV (reference sequence). The CDR3 DNA follows: TGTGCCAGCAGTCCTTGGACAGGGCCCATGAACACTGAAGCTTTCTTT. Protein sequence: CASSPWTGPMNTEAFF.

The gene calls are TRBV6-1 and TRBJ2-7; TRBD2 aligns across 11 bases. This CDR3 is built from 13 residues. With 6 bases clipped from V and 11 bases from J, the junction kept 9 bases outside the gene matches. Germline V lookup: CDR1 MNHNS, CDR2 SASEGT. The CDR3 DNA is TGTGCCAGCAGGACCTTCACTAGCGGGAGTAAGTACTTC. This sequence encodes CASRTFTSGSKYF.

In its sample, this clone was seen once. The rearrangement joins TRBV10-1 to TRBJ2-1, with 9 bases matching TRBD1. The CDR3 covers 15 residues. Trimming removed 4 bases from V and 5 bases from J; junction bases left unmatched: 6. Germline assignment: CDR1 WNHNN and CDR2 SYGVQD (reference sequence). The chain's CDR3 is CASSGDREFDNEQFF. The CDR3 DNA reads as TGCGCCAGCAGTGGGGACAGGGAATTTGACAATGAGCAGTTCTTC.

This clone was observed a single time. This sequence joins TRBV6-5 and TRBJ1-2; D may be TRBD1 (6 bases). Germline CDR1 MNHEY, CDR2 SVGAGI. The CDR3 is made up of 13 amino acids. V gave up 6 bases and J gave up 2 bases, with 10 bases separating them. CDR3 sequence reads: CASRLTGNYGYTF. In DNA, the CDR3 is TGTGCCAGCAGACTTACAGGGAACTATGGCTACACCTTC.

This rearrangement joins TRBV5-1 to TRBJ2-2; 10 nucleotides match TRBD2. In germline, CDR1 is SGHRS, CDR2 YFSETQ. V lost 8 bases to trimming and J lost 2 bases; unmatched junction nucleotides: 9. The CDR3 loop spans 16 amino acids. This chain's CDR3 is CASRRAGGSNTGELFF. CDR3 in DNA: TGCGCCAGTCGACGAGCGGGGGGGTCCAACACCGGGGAGCTGTTTTTT.

This chain joins TRBV4-2 and TRBJ1-2; D perhaps matches TRBD1 (5 bases). V lost 0 bases to trimming and J lost 1 base, with 9 bases between them. This CDR3 comprises 15 residues. Germline values: CDR1 LGHNA, CDR2 YNFKEQ. CDR3 loop: CASSQEGQFNYGYTF. CDR3 in DNA: TGTGCCAGCAGCCAAGAGGGGCAGTTTAACTATGGCTACACCTTC.

Comments on this clone: Its ends do not fully match the called genes, so a read error is possible. The genes are TRBV9 and TRBJ1-6, with D hard to call. The CDR3 is 12 amino acids. Germline V lookup: CDR1 SGDLS, CDR2 YYNGEE. CDR3 residues: CASSSDNSPLHF. CDR3 DNA sequence: TGTGCCAGCAGCTCCGATAATTCACCCCTCCACTTT.

The chain is built from TRBV7-2 and TRBJ2-7; 8 positions agree with TRBD1. In germline, CDR1 is SGHTA, CDR2 FQGNSA. This CDR3 has 15 residues. Trimming removed 0 bases from V and 1 base from J; junction bases left unmatched: 2. The CDR3 bases are TGTGCCAGCAGCTTAGCAGGGACAGGTTCCTACGAGCAGTACTTC. Its translation is CASSLAGTGSYEQYF.

The chain employs TRBV5-1 and TRBJ1-1; D is unclear. The CDR3 has 15 amino acids. The germline CDR1 and CDR2 sequences are SGHRS and YFSETQ. V was cut by 2 bases and J by 3 bases, with 14 bases left in between. CDR3: CASSLIRRTDTEAFF. CDR3 nucleotide sequence: TGCGCCAGCAGCTTAATCAGGAGGACGGACACTGAAGCTTTCTTT.

This clone was seen only once. The chain combines TRBV5-8 with TRBJ2-1; 14 positions agree with TRBD2. This CDR3 spans 15 amino acids. V was clipped by 4 bases and J by 8 bases; unmatched bases: 5. Germline lookup yields CDR1 SGHTS and CDR2 YDEGEE. The CDR3 DNA follows: TGTGCCAGCAGCCAAGGGACTAGCGGGAGAGATGAGCAGTTCTTC. This encodes CASSQGTSGRDEQFF.

J is TRBJ2-3 and V is TRBV12-5; D gene uncertain. V was pared by 3 bases and J by 6 bases, with 7 bases between. This CDR3 has 12 amino acids. Per germline, CDR1 LGHNT and CDR2 FRNRAP. In nucleotides, the CDR3 is TGTGCTAGTGGTTTTAACAGCGATACGCAGTATTTT. Translating gives CASGFNSDTQYF.

J is TRBJ1-1 and V is TRBV6-5; D remains ambiguous. The V and J ends lost 6 bases and 1 base respectively, with 15 bases between them. The CDR3 has 15 residues. Germline loops: CDR1 MNHEY, CDR2 SVGAGI. For the CDR3, the DNA is TGTGCCAGCAGGTCTCTAGCGGTAGGGAACACTGAAGCTTTCTTT. This translates into CASRSLAVGNTEAFF.

The chain has TRBV6-5 and TRBJ2-4; TRBD1 matches 7 bases. Unmatched junction bases numbered 10, after V lost 6 bases and J lost 8 bases. The length of the CDR3 is 14 residues. Germline lookup yields CDR1 MNHEY and CDR2 SVGAGI. The CDR3 DNA follows: TGTGCCAGCAGACGCACTAGGGGGCCGGACATTCAGTACTTC. It specifies CASRRTRGPDIQYF.

V gene TRBV7-9 combines with J gene TRBJ1-2; 8 nucleotides agree with TRBD1. CDR1 is SEHNR, CDR2 FQNEAQ, per germline (reference sequence). The CDR3 has 14 residues. With 1 base clipped from V and 7 bases from J, the junction kept 5 bases outside the gene matches. CDR3 in DNA: TGTGCCAGCAGCTTAGGCAGGGGGCGCAGTGGCTACACCTTC. Translation gives CASSLGRGRSGYTF.

The chain links TRBV29-1 to TRBJ2-5; possible D gene TRBD1, 8 bases. The germline CDR1 and CDR2 sequences are SQVTM and ANQGSEA. CDR3 length: 13 amino acids. The V end was cut by 6 bases, the J end by 5 bases, with 16 bases between. In DNA, the CDR3 is TGCAGCGTCCAAATACAGGGGGGGGAGACCCAGTACTTC. This sequence encodes CSVQIQGGETQYF.

The chain recombines TRBV5-6 with TRBJ2-3, with 10 nucleotides matching TRBD2. The CDR3 has 18 residues. Germline CDR1 reads SGHDT; CDR2 reads YYEEEE. V trimming: 6 bases; J trimming: 5 bases; junction bases outside the gene matches: 18. The CDR3 region is CASTDGLVAGGLRDTQYF. The CDR3 bases are TGTGCCAGCACCGATGGGTTGGTAGCGGGAGGCCTTCGAGATACGCAGTATTTT.

This clone has only one observation. The chain couples TRBV4-1 to TRBJ2-5; maybe TRBD2 (6 bases). The CDR3 is 17 residues long. CDR1 and CDR2 from the germline V gene are MGHRA and YSYEKL. V was shortened by 1 base and J by 4 bases, with 19 bases between the two germline ends. CDR3 loop: CASSQVSGGAEGETQYF. The DNA for the CDR3 is TGCGCCAGCAGCCAAGTGTCAGGCGGGGCTGAAGGAGAGACCCAGTACTTC.

The V and J genes are TRBV5-1 and TRBJ2-1; D is unresolved. The CDR3 contains 15 residues. The germline CDR1 and CDR2 sequences are SGHRS and YFSETQ. V lost 0 bases and J lost 4, with 11 bases in between. The DNA for the CDR3 is TGCGCCAGCAGCTTGGTTTATGCTAGGTACAATGAGCAGTTCTTC. It codes for CASSLVYARYNEQFF.

The chain combines TRBV6-5 with TRBJ1-3, with TRBD1 matching 10 bases. Unmatched junction bases numbered 7, after V lost 4 bases and J lost 4 bases. The germline gives CDR1 MNHEY, CDR2 SVGAGI. This CDR3 comprises 16 residues. CDR3 in amino acids: CASSFWGTGAGNTIYF. For the CDR3, the DNA is TGTGCCAGCAGTTTCTGGGGGACAGGGGCGGGAAACACCATATATTTT.

The chain recombines TRBV6-6 with TRBJ2-5, with D perhaps TRBD1 (5 bases). The J call may be in error: the DNA end matches TRBJ2-7 better. This CDR3 comprises 14 residues. Germline V gene sequence: CDR1 MNHNY, CDR2 SVGAGI (reference sequence). In DNA, the CDR3 is TGTGCCAGCAGTTTCCTCGACAGAAGTTACGAGCAGTACTTC. Its protein is CASSFLDRSYEQYF.

Only one count was recorded for this clone. The chain is built from TRBV4-1 and TRBJ1-5; no clear D gene. Germline V gives CDR1 MGHRA, CDR2 YSYEKL. The CDR3 is 17 amino acids. V shed 4 bases and J shed 0 bases, with 16 bases lying between them. The CDR3 DNA reads TGCGCCAGCAGCCCCAATTTGGCAGACTATAGCAATCAGCCCCAGCATTTT. Encoded protein: CASSPNLADYSNQPQHF.

The chain joins TRBV7-3 to TRBJ2-5, with no clear D. The germline gives CDR1 SGHTA, CDR2 FQGTGA. The CDR3 sequence is 13 residues long. V lost 0 bases to trimming and J lost 3 bases, with 5 bases between them. The DNA for the CDR3 is TGTGCCAGCAGCTTAACTCAGGAAGAGACCCAGTACTTC. This encodes CASSLTQEETQYF.

The V call is TRBV11-1, the J call TRBJ2-3, with 7 bases that match TRBD1. Germline V gives CDR1 SGHAT, CDR2 FQDESV (reference sequence). The J segment lost 2 bases and the V segment lost 5 bases, leaving 10 bases of the junction unmatched. CDR3 length: 16 amino acids. CDR3 protein: CASSATTGSATDTQYF. DNA of the CDR3: TGTGCCAGCAGCGCCACGACAGGGAGCGCCACAGATACGCAGTATTTT.